This entry lists 10 T cell receptor beta chains sequenced from one sample in a study of blood T cell repertoires in COVID-19. Clones were sequenced by immunoSEQ multiplex PCR, and TCRdb holds only the in-frame ones, with some missing. The table includes over 100,000 clones, over 65% detected once. Sequencing was done on a sample of peripheral blood. Source of these receptors: a woman between 70 and 85 years old with acute or convalescent COVID-19.

The rearrangement joins TRBV2 to TRBJ2-7; 7 nucleotides match TRBD2. Germline V gives CDR1 SNHLY, CDR2 FYNNEI. J was trimmed by 3 bases and V by 4 bases; bases with no gene match: 9. This CDR3 contains 15 residues. The CDR3 DNA is TGTGCCAGCAGTGCGGGGAGGGGAGGGGTCTACGAGCAGTACGTC. As protein: CASSAGRGGVYEQYV.

The rearrangement joins TRBV5-6 to TRBJ2-5; D is possibly TRBD1 (6 bases). CDR3 length equals 13 residues. Germline CDR1 and CDR2: SGHDT and YYEEEE. Trimming removed 4 bases from V and 7 bases from J, with 14 bases in between. The CDR3 DNA reads as TGTGCCAGCAGCCCCCTGGGGGCAGGGACCCAGTACTTC. Its translation: CASSPLGAGTQYF. Drawing the rest from reference TRBV5-6 and TRBJ2-5, the complete variable domain is DAGVTQSPTHLIKTRGQQVTLRCSPKSGHDTVSWYQQALGQGPQFIFQYYEEEERQRGNFPDRFSGHQFPNYSSELNVNALLLGDSALYLCASSPLGAGTQYFGPGTRLLVL.

The chain recombines TRBV5-8 with TRBJ1-2; TRBD1 might be the D (6 bases). The CDR3 loop spans 12 amino acids. Germline loops: CDR1 SGHTS, CDR2 YDEGEE. V gave up 0 bases and J gave up 7 bases, with 7 bases separating them. CDR3 region: CASSLDRAGYTF. The CDR3 nucleotides are TGTGCCAGCAGCTTGGACAGGGCTGGCTACACCTTC.

Here the CDR3 DNA reads TGTGCCAGCAGTTCCTACCGACAGGGGCGTACTGAAGCTTTCTTT. Amino acid sequence: CASSSYRQGRTEAFF. The chain uses TRBV6-2 or TRBV6-3 and TRBJ1-1; 8 bases fit TRBD1. J lost 5 bases, V lost 4 bases, and 9 bases had no gene match. The germline V gene has CDR1 MNHEY and CDR2 SVGEGT. CDR3 size: 15 residues.

The gene calls are TRBV7-2 and TRBJ2-5; TRBD2 matches 12 bases. This CDR3 spans 15 amino acids. J lost 5 bases, V lost 6 bases, and 7 bases had no gene match. The germline V gene has CDR1 SGHTA and CDR2 FQGNSA. The CDR3: CASSSTSGGGETQYF. The CDR3 nucleotides are TGTGCCAGCAGTTCGACTAGCGGGGGAGGGGAGACCCAGTACTTC.

The chain joins TRBV4-3 to TRBJ2-7; the match to TRBD1 covers 7 bases. The germline V gene has CDR1 LGHNA and CDR2 YSLEER. This CDR3 region has 17 residues. After removal of 2 bases from V and 2 bases from J, the junction contained 12 bases not matched to a gene. CDR3 residues: CASSQPVGQEVPYEQYF. CDR3 DNA sequence: TGCGCCAGCAGCCAACCTGTTGGACAGGAAGTACCCTACGAGCAGTACTTC.

This clone came up a few times. The chain combines TRBV19 with TRBJ2-2; 9 nucleotides align to TRBD1. The CDR3 sequence is 14 residues long. Looked up from germline, CDR1 is LNHDA and CDR2 is SQIVND (reference sequence). J was trimmed by 2 bases and V by 9 bases; bases with no gene match: 4. CDR3 DNA sequence: TGTGCCAGCGGGACAGGGATAAACACCGGGGAGCTGTTTTTT. This encodes CASGTGINTGELFF. The complete variable domain, with remaining parts taken from reference TRBV19 and TRBJ2-2, reads DGGITQSPKYLFRKEGQNVTLSCEQNLNHDAMYWYRQDPGQGLRLIYYSQIVNDFQKGDIAEGYSVSREKKESFPLTVTSAQKNPTAFYLCASGTGINTGELFFGEGSRLTVL.

V usage is TRBV7-7 and J usage is TRBJ1-6; TRBD1 matches at 7 bases. Per the germline V gene, CDR1 is SSHAT and CDR2 is FNYEAQ (reference sequence). The CDR3 loop spans 15 amino acids. Trimming cost V 4 bases and J 8 bases; bases outside gene matches: 8. The CDR3 spells CASSYGTALHSPLHF. The CDR3 DNA is TGTGCCAGCAGCTATGGGACAGCTCTACATTCACCCCTCCACTTT. Using reference TRBV7-7 and TRBJ1-6 for the parts outside the CDR3, the full variable domain is GAGVSQSPRYKVTKRGQDVTLRCDPISSHATLYWYQQALGQGPEFLTYFNYEAQPDKSGLPSDRFSAERPEGSISTLTIQRTEQRDSAMYRCASSYGTALHSPLHFGNGTRLTVT.

The chain recombines TRBV3-1 (or the pseudogene TRBV3-2) with TRBJ2-7; TRBD1 aligns across 9 bases. CDR1 is LGHDT and CDR2 is YNNKEL in the germline V gene (reference sequence). The CDR3 extends over 17 amino acids. J was trimmed by 3 bases and V by 4 bases; bases with no gene match: 13. For the CDR3, the DNA is TGTGCCAGCAGCCGAAATTACCGGGACAGGGAAATCTACGAGCAGTACTTC. Its protein is CASSRNYRDREIYEQYF.

The genes are TRBV19 and TRBJ2-2, with 10 bases that match TRBD1. The length of the CDR3 is 15 residues. Per the germline V gene, CDR1 is LNHDA and CDR2 is SQIVND (reference sequence). Unmatched junction bases numbered 6, after V lost 6 bases and J lost 5 bases. The CDR3 nucleotides read TGTGCCAGTAGGGGGGACAGGGGAGATACCGGGGAGCTGTTTTTT. This codes for CASRGDRGDTGELFF.